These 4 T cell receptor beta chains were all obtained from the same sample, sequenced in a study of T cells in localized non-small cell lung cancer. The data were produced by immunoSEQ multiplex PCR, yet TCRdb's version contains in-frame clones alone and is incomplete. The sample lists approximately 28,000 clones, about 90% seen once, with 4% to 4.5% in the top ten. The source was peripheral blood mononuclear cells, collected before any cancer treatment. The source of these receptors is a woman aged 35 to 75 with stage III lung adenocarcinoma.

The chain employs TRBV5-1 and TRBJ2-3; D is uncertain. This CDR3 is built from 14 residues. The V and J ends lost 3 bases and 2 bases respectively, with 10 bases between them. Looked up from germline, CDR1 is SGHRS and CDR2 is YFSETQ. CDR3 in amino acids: CASSSEAHTDTQYF. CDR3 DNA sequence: TGCGCCAGCAGCTCAGAAGCGCACACAGATACGCAGTATTTT.

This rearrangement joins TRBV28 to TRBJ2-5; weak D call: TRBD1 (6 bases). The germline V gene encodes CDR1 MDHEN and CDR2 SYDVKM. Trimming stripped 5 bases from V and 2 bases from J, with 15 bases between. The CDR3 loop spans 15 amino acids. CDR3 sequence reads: CASSLGGGTQETQYF. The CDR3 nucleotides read TGTGCCAGCAGTCTGGGTGGGGGCACTCAAGAGACCCAGTACTTC.

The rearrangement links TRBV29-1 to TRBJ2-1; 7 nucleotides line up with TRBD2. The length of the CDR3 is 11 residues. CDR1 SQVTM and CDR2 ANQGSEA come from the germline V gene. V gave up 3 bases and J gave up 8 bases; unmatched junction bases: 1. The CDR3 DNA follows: TGCAGCGTTGACGGGGGGTATGAGCAGTTCTTC. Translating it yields CSVDGGYEQFF.

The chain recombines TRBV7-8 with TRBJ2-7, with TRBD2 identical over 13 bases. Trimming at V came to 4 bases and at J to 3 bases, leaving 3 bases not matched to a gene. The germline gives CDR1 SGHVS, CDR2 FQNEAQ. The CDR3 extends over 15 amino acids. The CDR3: CASSSTSGGGYEQYF. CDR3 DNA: TGTGCCAGCAGCTCTACTAGCGGGGGGGGCTACGAGCAGTACTTC.